This TCR beta chain was obtained from a study of liver allograft versus peripheral blood T cells. As for the study in general: Comparative analysis was performed on T cell receptor repertoires from transplanted livers and from recipients' peripheral blood.

This clonotype was seen only a few times. TCRdb re-derived calls from the reads in MiXCR, one entry per CDR3 protein. Of approximately 9,000 distinct CDR3 sequences listed, 15% to 20% were seen once; the top ten hold 1.2%. This sequence originates from a human patient who had a liver transplant. Some T cells may possibly be graft donor cells.

This CDR3 reads CASSWGAASDSPLHF. The CDR3 DNA reads TGTGCCAGCAGCTGGGGGGCGGCGAGTGATTCACCCCTCCACTTT. J is TRBJ1-6 and V is TRBV5-4, with D possibly matching TRBD1 (6 bases). Germline lookup yields CDR1 SGHNT and CDR2 YYREEE (reference sequence). The germline V and J ends were trimmed by 3 bases and 8 bases, with 15 bases remaining between them. The CDR3 spans 15 residues.